The 3 T cell receptor beta chains presented below share a single source sample, sequenced in a study of blood T cell repertoires in COVID-19. Clones were read by immunoSEQ multiplex PCR, and TCRdb kept only the in-frame ones, dropping some. The table lists some 200,000 clones, over 75% of them singletons. Input material: peripheral blood. These receptor sequences come from a man in his fifties or sixties with COVID-19, enrolled during active disease.

The chain combines TRBV5-3 with TRBJ1-1; 8 bases line up with TRBD1. Being an ORF, TRBV5-3 has a function that is uncertain. Losses at the gene ends were 4 bases for V and 2 bases for J; bases not matched to a gene: 16. This CDR3 region has 18 residues. The CDR3 reads CARSLQGEGPIKNTEAFF. The CDR3 DNA sequence: TGTGCCAGAAGCCTACAGGGGGAAGGCCCTATCAAAAACACTGAAGCTTTCTTT.

The rearrangement links TRBV2 to TRBJ1-2; 7 bases match TRBD1. CDR1 and CDR2 from the germline V gene are SNHLY and FYNNEI. Losses at the gene ends were 4 bases for V and 1 base for J; bases not matched to a gene: 9. The CDR3 covers 16 residues. The CDR3 loop is CASSGRGVGGNYGYTF. CDR3 DNA: TGTGCCAGCAGTGGCAGGGGGGTAGGGGGTAACTATGGCTACACCTTC.

The chain employs TRBV19 and TRBJ2-1; TRBD2 aligns across 7 bases. With 7 bases clipped from V and 0 bases from J, the junction kept 6 bases outside the gene matches. From germline, CDR1 is LNHDA and CDR2 SQIVND (reference sequence). CDR3 length: 15 residues. The CDR3 protein is CASKLASSSYNEQFF. In DNA form, the CDR3 reads TGTGCCAGTAAACTAGCGTCCAGCTCCTACAATGAGCAGTTCTTC.